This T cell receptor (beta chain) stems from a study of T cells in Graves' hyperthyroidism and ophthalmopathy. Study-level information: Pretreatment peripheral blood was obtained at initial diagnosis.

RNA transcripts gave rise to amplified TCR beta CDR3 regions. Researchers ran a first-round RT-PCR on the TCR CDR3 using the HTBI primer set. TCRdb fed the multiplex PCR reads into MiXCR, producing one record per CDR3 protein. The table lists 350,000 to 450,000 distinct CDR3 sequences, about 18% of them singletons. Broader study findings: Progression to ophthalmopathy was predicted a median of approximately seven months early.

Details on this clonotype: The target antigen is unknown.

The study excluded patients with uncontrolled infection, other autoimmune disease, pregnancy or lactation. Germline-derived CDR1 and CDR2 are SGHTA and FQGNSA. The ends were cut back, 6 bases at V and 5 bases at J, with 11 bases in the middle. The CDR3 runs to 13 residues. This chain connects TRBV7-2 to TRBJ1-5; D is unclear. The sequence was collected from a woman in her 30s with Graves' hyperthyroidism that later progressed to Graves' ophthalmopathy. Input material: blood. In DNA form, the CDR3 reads TGTGCCAGCAGTTACTTACGGGATCAGCCCCAGCATTTT. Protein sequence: CASSYLRDQPQHF. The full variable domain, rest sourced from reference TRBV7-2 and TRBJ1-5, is GAGVSQSPSNKVTEKGKDVELRCDPISGHTALYWYRQSLGQGLEFLIYFQGNSAPDKSGLPSDRFSAERTGGSVSTLTIQRTQQEDSAVYLCASSYLRDQPQHFGDGTRLSIL.